This T cell receptor beta chain was retrieved from a study of kidney transplant recipient with SARS-CoV-2 infection. Trimming removed 7 bases from V and 4 bases from J, with 23 bases in between. The CDR3 consists of 16 residues. From germline, CDR1 is SGHRS and CDR2 YFSETQ. This clonotype was seen ten or more times. MiXCR, applied by TCRdb to the reads, yields one record per CDR3 protein. This table holds 200,000 to 300,000 distinct CDR3 sequences, around 26% found once. V is TRBV5-1 and J is TRBJ1-2; D is ambiguous. The sequenced sample was a blood sample, obtained at baseline and between days 110 and 120 from a kidney transplant recipient. The sequence derives from a young adult male patient who had COVID-19 and was a kidney transplant recipient. A subset of T cells may come from the graft donor. The CDR3 bases are TGCGCCAGCGTTGCGTCATCGGTTCGAAAGACCTATGGCTACACCTTC. Protein sequence: CASVASSVRKTYGYTF.